These 6 T cell receptor beta chains share one sample of origin, sequenced in a study of cytomegalovirus exposure and HLA in healthy donors. The study ran its PCR with 60 Vbeta and 13 Jbeta primers. Method: immunoSEQ multiplex PCR; TCRdb's copy keeps in-frame clones and lacks some. This table has under 150,000 clones, approximately 80% appearing once. Sequencing was done on a sample of PBMCs. The origin of the receptors is a boy aged 2 to 9 in good health and CMV-seronegative.

This chain connects TRBV11-2 to TRBJ1-2; 8 positions agree with TRBD1. The CDR3 extends over 14 amino acids. The germline V gene encodes CDR1 SGHAT and CDR2 FQNNGV. J lost 4 bases, V lost 2 bases, and 3 bases had no gene match. This CDR3 is CASSLPGQGYGYTF. The CDR3 bases are TGTGCCAGCAGCTTACCAGGACAGGGCTATGGCTACACCTTC.

The V and J genes are TRBV6-1 and TRBJ2-1, with TRBD2 matching over 8 bases. With 3 bases clipped from V and 7 bases from J, the junction kept 8 bases outside the gene matches. Germline loops: CDR1 MNHNS, CDR2 SASEGT. The CDR3 is made up of 15 amino acids. The CDR3 region has the DNA TGTGCCAGCAGTGAGTCCAGCGGGAGTATAAATGAGCAGTTCTTC. Encoded protein: CASSESSGSINEQFF.

Only a few counts were recorded for this clone. The rearrangement links TRBV27 to TRBJ1-1, with D perhaps TRBD1 (6 bases). The CDR3 length is 14 residues. Germline CDR1 and CDR2: MNHEY and SMNVEV (reference sequence). V gave up 3 bases and J gave up 0 bases, with 8 bases separating them. The CDR3 DNA follows: TGTGCCAGCAGTTTTTCAGGGGTGAACACTGAAGCTTTCTTT. It codes for CASSFSGVNTEAFF.

V gene TRBV19 combines with J gene TRBJ1-4; a weak D match, TRBD1 (6 bases). In germline, CDR1 is LNHDA, CDR2 SQIVND (reference sequence). Between the trimmed V and J ends, which lost 5 bases and 4 bases, there was a span of 11 bases. There are 14 residues in the CDR3. The CDR3 protein is CASSVDRLNEKLFF. As DNA, the CDR3 is TGTGCCAGTAGTGTCGACAGGCTTAATGAAAAACTGTTTTTT. Variable domain in full (rest from reference TRBV19 and TRBJ1-4): DGGITQSPKYLFRKEGQNVTLSCEQNLNHDAMYWYRQDPGQGLRLIYYSQIVNDFQKGDIAEGYSVSREKKESFPLTVTSAQKNPTAFYLCASSVDRLNEKLFFGSGTQLSVL.

This sequence joins TRBV5-5 and TRBJ2-7; 15 bases map to TRBD2. The J segment lost 6 bases and the V segment lost 0 bases, leaving 4 bases of the junction unmatched. The CDR3 has 16 amino acids. Germline CDR1 is SGHKS and CDR2 is YYEKEE (reference sequence). This CDR3 is CASSLVAGLAGGEQYV. As DNA, the CDR3 is TGTGCCAGCAGCTTGGTTGCGGGACTAGCGGGAGGCGAGCAGTACGTC.

The genes are TRBV4-2 and TRBJ2-1; tentatively, D is TRBD1 (6 bases). V was pared by 0 bases and J by 2 bases, with 14 bases between. CDR3 length equals 17 residues. Germline assignment: CDR1 LGHNA and CDR2 YNFKEQ. The CDR3 nucleotides read TGTGCCAGCAGCCAAGATCAGGAGAAGGGGGCCTACAATGAGCAGTTCTTC. Translated, it gives CASSQDQEKGAYNEQFF.